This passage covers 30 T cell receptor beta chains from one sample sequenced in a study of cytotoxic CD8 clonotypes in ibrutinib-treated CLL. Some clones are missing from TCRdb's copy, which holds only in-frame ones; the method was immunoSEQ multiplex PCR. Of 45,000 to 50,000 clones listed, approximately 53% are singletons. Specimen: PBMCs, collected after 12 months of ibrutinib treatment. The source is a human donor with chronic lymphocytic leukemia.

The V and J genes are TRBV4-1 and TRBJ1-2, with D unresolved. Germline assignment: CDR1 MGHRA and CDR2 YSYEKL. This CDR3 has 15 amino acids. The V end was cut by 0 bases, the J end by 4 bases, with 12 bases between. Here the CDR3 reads CASSQDPQPSYGYTF. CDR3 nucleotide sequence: TGCGCCAGCAGCCAAGATCCCCAGCCCAGCTATGGCTACACCTTC.

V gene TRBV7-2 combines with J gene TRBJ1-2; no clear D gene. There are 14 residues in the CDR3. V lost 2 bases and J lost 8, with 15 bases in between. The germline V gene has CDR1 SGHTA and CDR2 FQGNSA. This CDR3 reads CASSLYPWGRGYTF. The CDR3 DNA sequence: TGTGCCAGCAGCTTATATCCCTGGGGTCGGGGCTACACCTTC.

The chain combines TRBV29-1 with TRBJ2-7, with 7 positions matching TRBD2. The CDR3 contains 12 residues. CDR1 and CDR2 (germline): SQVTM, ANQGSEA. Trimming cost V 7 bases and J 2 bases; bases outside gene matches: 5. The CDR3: CSGGSTPYEQYF. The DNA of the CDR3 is TGCAGCGGCGGGAGTACCCCCTACGAGCAGTACTTC.

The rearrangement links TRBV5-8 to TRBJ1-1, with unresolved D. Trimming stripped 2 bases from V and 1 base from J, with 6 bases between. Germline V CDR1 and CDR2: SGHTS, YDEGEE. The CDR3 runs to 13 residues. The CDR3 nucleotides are TGTGCCAGCAGCTTCTGGTCGAACACTGAAGCTTTCTTT. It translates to CASSFWSNTEAFF.

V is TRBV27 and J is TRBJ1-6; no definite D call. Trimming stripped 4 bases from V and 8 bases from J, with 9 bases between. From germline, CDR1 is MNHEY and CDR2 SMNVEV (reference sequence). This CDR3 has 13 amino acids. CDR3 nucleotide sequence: TGTGCCAGCAGTTACAAGAGTGATTCACCCCTCCACTTT. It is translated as CASSYKSDSPLHF.

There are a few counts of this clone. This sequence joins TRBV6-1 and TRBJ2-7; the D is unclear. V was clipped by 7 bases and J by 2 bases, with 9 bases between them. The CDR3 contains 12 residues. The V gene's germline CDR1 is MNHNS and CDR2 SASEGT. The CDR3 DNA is TGTGCCAGCAATGATCCGCCCTACGAGCAGTACTTC. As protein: CASNDPPYEQYF.

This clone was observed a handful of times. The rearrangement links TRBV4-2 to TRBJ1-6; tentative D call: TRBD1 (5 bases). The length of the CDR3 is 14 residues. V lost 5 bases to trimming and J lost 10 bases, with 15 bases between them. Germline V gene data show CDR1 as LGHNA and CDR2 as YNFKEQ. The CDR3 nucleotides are TGTGCCAGCAGCGGGCAGGGTTTAGGATCACCCCTCCACTTT. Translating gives CASSGQGLGSPLHF.

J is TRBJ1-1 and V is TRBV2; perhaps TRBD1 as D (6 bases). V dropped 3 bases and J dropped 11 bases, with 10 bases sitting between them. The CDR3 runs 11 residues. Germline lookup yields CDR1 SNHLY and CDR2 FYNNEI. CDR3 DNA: TGTGCCAGCAGTGATTACAGGGATGCTTTCTTT. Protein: CASSDYRDAFF.

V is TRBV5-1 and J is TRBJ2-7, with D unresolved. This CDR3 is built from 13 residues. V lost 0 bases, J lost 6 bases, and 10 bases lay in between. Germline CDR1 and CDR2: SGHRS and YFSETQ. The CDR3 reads CASSLGPMAEQYF. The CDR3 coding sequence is TGCGCCAGCAGCTTGGGCCCCATGGCCGAGCAGTACTTC.

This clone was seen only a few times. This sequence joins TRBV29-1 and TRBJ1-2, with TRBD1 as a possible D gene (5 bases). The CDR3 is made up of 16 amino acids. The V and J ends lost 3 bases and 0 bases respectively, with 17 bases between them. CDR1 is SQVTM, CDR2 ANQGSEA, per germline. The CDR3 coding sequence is TGCAGCGTTGATGCCCTGCGGGGACCCACTAACTATGGCTACACCTTC. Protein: CSVDALRGPTNYGYTF. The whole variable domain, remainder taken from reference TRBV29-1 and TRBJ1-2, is SAVISQKPSRDICQRGTSLTIQCQVDSQVTMMFWYRQQPGQSLTLIATANQGSEATYESGFVIDKFPISRPNLTFSTLTVSNMSPEDSSIYLCSVDALRGPTNYGYTFGSGTRLTVV.

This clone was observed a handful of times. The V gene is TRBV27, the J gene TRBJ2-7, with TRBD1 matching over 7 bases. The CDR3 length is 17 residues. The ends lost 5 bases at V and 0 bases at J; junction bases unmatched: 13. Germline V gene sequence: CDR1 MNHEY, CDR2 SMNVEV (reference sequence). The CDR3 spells CASSVHTGALSSYEQYF. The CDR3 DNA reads TGTGCCAGCAGTGTCCACACAGGGGCCCTGAGCTCCTACGAGCAGTACTTC.

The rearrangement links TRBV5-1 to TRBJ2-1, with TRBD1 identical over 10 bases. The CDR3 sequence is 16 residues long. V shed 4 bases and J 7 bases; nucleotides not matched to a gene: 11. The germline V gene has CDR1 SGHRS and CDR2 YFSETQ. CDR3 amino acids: CASSGTGTGVVNEQFF. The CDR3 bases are TGCGCCAGCAGCGGAACCGGGACAGGGGTGGTTAATGAGCAGTTCTTC.

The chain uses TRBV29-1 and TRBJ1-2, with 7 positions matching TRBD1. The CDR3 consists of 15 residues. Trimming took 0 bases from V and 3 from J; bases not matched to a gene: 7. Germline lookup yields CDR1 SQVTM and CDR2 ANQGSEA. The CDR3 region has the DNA TGCAGCGTTGAAGAGGGCAGGGGGTTAGACTATGGCTACACCTTC. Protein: CSVEEGRGLDYGYTF.

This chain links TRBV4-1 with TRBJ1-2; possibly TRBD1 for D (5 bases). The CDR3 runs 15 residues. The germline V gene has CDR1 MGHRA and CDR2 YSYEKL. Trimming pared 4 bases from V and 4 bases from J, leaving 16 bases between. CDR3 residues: CASSPRDLAAYGYTF. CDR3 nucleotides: TGCGCCAGCAGCCCACGGGACCTCGCGGCCTATGGCTACACCTTC.

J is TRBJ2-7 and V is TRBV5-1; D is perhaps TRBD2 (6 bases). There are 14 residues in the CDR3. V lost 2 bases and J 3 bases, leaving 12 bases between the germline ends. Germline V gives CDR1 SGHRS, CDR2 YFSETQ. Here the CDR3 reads CASSFGGGYYEQYF. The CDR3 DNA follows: TGCGCCAGCAGCTTCGGCGGAGGGTACTACGAGCAGTACTTC.

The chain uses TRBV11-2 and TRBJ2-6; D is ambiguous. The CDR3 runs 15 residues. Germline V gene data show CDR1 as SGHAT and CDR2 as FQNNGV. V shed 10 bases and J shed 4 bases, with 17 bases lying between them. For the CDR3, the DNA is TGTGCCATCGGCCCCGGCTTGGCCGGGGCCAACGTCCTGACTTTC. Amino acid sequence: CAIGPGLAGANVLTF.

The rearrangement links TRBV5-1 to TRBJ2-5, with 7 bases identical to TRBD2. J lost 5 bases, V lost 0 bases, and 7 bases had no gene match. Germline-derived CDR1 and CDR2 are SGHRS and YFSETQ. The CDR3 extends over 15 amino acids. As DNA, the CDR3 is TGCGCCAGCAGCTTGGTCTCGGCGGGAGTTGAGACCCAGTACTTC. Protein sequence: CASSLVSAGVETQYF.

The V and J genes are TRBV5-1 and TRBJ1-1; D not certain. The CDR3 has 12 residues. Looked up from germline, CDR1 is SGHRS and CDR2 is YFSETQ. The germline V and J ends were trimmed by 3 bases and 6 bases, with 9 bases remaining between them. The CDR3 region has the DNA TGCGCCAGCAGCTCGGGGATCGCTGAAGCTTTCTTT. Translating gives CASSSGIAEAFF.

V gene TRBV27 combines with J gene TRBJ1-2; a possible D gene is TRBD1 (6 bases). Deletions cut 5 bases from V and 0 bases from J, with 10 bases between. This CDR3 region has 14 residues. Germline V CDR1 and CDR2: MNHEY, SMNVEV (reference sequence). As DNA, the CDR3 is TGTGCCAGCAGTACAGGGCTGGCTAACTATGGCTACACCTTC. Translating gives CASSTGLANYGYTF.

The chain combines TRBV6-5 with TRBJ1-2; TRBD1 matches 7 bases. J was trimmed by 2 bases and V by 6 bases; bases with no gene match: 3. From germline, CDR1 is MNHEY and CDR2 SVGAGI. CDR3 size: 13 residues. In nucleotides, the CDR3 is TGTGCCAGCAGAAGGGACAGAAACTATGGCTACACCTTC. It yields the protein CASRRDRNYGYTF.

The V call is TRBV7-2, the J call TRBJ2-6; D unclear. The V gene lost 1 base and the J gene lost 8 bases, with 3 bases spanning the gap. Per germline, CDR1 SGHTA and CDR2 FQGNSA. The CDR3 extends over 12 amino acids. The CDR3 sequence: CASSLVTNVLTF. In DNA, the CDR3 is TGTGCCAGCAGCTTAGTGACCAACGTCCTGACTTTC. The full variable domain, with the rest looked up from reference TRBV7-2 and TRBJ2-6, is GAGVSQSPSNKVTEKGKDVELRCDPISGHTALYWYRQSLGQGLEFLIYFQGNSAPDKSGLPSDRFSAERTGGSVSTLTIQRTQQEDSAVYLCASSLVTNVLTFGAGSRLTVL.

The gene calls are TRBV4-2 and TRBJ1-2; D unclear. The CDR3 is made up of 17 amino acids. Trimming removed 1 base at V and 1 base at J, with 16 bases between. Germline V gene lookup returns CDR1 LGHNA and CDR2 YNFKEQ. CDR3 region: CASSQGGYRQNNYGYTF. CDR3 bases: TGTGCCAGCAGCCAAGGGGGATATCGACAAAATAACTATGGCTACACCTTC.

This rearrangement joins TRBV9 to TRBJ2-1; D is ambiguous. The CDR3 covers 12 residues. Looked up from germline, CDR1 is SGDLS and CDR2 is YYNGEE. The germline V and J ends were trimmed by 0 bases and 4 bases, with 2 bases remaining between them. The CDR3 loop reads CASSVGYNEQFF. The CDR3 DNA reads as TGTGCCAGCAGCGTAGGTTACAATGAGCAGTTCTTC.

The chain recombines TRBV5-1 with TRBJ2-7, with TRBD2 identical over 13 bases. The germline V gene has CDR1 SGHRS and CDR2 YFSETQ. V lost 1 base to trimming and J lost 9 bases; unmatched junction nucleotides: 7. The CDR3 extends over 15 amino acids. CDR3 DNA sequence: TGCGCCAGCAGCTTGACAGGACTAGCGGGAGTGCGGCAGTACTTC. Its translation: CASSLTGLAGVRQYF.

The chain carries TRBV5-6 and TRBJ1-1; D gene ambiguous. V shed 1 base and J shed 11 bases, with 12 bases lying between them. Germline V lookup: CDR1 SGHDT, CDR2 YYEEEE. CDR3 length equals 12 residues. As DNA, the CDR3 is TGTGCCAGCAGCTTGTCGGTGGCAGAGGCTTTCTTT. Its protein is CASSLSVAEAFF.

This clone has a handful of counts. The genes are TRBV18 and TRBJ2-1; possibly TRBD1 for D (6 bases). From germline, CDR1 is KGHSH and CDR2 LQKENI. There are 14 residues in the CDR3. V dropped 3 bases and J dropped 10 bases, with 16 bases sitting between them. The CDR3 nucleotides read TGTGCCAGCTCACCTGATTCGTGGACAGAGGAGCAGTTCTTC. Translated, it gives CASSPDSWTEEQFF.

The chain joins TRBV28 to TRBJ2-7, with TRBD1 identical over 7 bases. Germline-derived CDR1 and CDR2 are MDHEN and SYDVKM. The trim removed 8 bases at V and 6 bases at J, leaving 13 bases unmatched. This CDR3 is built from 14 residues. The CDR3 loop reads CASRRQGFEAEQYF. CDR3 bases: TGTGCCAGCCGGAGACAGGGATTCGAAGCCGAGCAGTACTTC.

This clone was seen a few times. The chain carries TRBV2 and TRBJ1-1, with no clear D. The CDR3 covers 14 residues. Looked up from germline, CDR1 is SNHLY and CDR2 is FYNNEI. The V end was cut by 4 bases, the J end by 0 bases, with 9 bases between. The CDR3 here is CASSAGSLNTEAFF. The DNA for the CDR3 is TGTGCCAGCAGTGCCGGGAGTCTGAACACTGAAGCTTTCTTT.

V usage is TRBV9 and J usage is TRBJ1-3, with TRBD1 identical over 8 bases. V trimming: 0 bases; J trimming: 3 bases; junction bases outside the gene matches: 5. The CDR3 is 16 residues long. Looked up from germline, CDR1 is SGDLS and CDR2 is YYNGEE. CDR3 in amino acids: CASSVAGQGIGNTIYF. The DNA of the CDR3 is TGTGCCAGCAGCGTAGCCGGACAGGGAATTGGAAACACCATATATTTT.

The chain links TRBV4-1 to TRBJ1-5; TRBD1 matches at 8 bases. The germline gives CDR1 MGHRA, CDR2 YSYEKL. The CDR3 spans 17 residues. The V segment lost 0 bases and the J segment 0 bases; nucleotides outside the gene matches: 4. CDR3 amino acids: CASSQDGTGYSNQPQHF. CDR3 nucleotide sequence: TGCGCCAGCAGCCAAGATGGGACAGGCTATAGCAATCAGCCCCAGCATTTT.